This T cell receptor (beta chain) was identified during a study of breast tumors, draining lymph nodes, adjacent tissues. In germline, CDR1 is LNHDA, CDR2 SQIVND (reference sequence). Deletions cut 3 bases from V and 3 bases from J, with 9 bases between. The CDR3 has 13 amino acids. Many counts were recorded for this clonotype. Its antigen is currently unknown. A single record per CDR3 protein comes from TCRdb applying MiXCR to the multiplex PCR reads. The sample contains over 35,000 distinct CDR3 sequences, 36% of which appear only once. Study findings and constraints: Tumor and nontumor repertoires were significantly more similar in luminal-like than in basal-like breast cancer. That most tumor T cells come from lymph nodes remained unproven. Findings are consistent with lymph node origin and intratumoral expansion of most tumor T cells.

The source is a female donor with breast cancer. Some clones in this sample may be carry-over from other donors' samples. The source material was breast tumor tissue. The genes are TRBV19 and TRBJ2-7; D unresolved. The CDR3 spells CASSIQVNYEQYF. DNA for the CDR3: TGTGCCAGTAGTATCCAGGTCAACTACGAGCAGTACTTC.